By sample share, the clone carrying this TCR beta chain is medium-sized (0.01 to 0.1%). Its target is not known. Memory CD8 T cells were sorted as CD8+CD4-CD45RA-, any CCR7 status. Between roughly 9,500 and 110,000 sorted cells per subset supplied genomic DNA. Assay: immunoSEQ multiplex PCR; the TCRdb copy retains only in-frame clones and omits some. The sample holds approximately 1,300 clones, 60% to 85% seen once. V shed 6 bases and J shed 8 bases, with 13 bases lying between them. The CDR3 length is 12 residues. Germline CDR1 and CDR2: MNHNS and SASEGT. This specimen comes from a study of CD39 and CD103 CD8 tumor-infiltrating T cells. Study-wide context: Shown patients: HPV-positive HNSCC, HPV-negative HNSCC, ovarian cancer, melanoma. Study-level points and caveats: DP TIL clonotypes were rarely found in blood or uninvolved lymph node.

The chain employs TRBV6-1 and TRBJ1-2; no definite D call. This clonotype was obtained from a human donor with head and neck squamous cell carcinoma. Specimen: CD8+ T cells sorted from blood. Subset here: total memory CD8 T cells (CD45RA-CCR7+/-) from blood or uninvolved lymph node. The DNA for the CDR3 is TGTGCCAGCAGGAACCCCGGGGAAGGCTACACCTTC. Its protein product is CASRNPGEGYTF.